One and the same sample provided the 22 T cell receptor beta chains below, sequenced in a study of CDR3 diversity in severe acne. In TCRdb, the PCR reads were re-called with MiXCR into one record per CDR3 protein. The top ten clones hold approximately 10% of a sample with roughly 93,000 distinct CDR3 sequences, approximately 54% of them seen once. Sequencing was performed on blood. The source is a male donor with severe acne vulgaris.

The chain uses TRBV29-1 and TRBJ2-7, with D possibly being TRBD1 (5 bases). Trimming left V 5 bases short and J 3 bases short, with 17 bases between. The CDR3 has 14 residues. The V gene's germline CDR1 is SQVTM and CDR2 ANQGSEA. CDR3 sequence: CSVKQAHYHYEQYF. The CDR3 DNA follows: TGCAGCGTTAAACAGGCCCACTACCACTACGAGCAGTACTTC.

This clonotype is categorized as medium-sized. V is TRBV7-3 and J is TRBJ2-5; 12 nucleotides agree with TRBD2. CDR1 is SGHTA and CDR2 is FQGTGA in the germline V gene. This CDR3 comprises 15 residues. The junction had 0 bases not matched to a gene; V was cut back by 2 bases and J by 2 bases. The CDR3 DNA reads TGTGCCAGCAGCTTACTAGCGGGAGGGCAAGAGACCCAGTACTTC. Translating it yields CASSLLAGGQETQYF.

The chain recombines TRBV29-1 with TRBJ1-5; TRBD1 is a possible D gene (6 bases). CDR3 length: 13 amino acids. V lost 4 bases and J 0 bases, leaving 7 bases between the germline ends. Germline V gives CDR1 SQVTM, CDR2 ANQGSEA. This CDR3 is CSVATGSNQPQHF. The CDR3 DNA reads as TGCAGCGTTGCGACAGGTAGCAATCAGCCCCAGCATTTT. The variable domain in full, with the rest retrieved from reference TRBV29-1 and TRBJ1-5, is SAVISQKPSRDICQRGTSLTIQCQVDSQVTMMFWYRQQPGQSLTLIATANQGSEATYESGFVIDKFPISRPNLTFSTLTVSNMSPEDSSIYLCSVATGSNQPQHFGDGTRLSIL.

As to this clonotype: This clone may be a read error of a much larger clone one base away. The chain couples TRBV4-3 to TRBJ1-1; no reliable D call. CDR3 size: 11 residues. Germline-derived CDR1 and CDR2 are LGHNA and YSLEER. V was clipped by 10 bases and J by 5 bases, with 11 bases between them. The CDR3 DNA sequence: TGCGCCAACAGTTGGGGAACTGAAGCTTTCTTT. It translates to CANSWGTEAFF.

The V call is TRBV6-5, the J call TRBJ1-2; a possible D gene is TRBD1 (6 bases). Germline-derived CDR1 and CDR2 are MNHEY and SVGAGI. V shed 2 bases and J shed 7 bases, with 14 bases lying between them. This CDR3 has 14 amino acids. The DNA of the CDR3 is TGTGCCAGCAGTTACGTCGGGGGGGCGTCTGGCTACACCTTC. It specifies CASSYVGGASGYTF.

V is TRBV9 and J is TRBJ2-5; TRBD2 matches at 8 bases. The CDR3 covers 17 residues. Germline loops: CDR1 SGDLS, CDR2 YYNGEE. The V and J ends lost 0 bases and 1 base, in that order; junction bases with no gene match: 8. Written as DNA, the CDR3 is TGTGCCAGCAGCGTAGGGGATGAGCGGGAGAGCCAAGAGACCCAGTACTTC. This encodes CASSVGDERESQETQYF.

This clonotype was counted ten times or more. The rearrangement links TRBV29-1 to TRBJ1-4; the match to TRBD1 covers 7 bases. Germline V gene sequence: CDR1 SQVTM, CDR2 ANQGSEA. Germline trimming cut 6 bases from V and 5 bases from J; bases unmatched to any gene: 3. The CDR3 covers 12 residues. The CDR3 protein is CSVGQENEKLFF. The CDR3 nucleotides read TGCAGCGTCGGACAGGAAAATGAAAAACTGTTTTTT.

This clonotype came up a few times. Written as DNA, the CDR3 is TGTGCCAGCAGCGACCTGGCGGGTTATGGGAGTGAGCAGTTCTTC. Translation: CASSDLAGYGSEQFF. The chain has TRBV11-1 and TRBJ2-1; weak D call: TRBD2 (5 bases). Germline-derived CDR1 and CDR2 are SGHAT and FQDESV (reference sequence). V was clipped by 5 bases and J by 9 bases, with 20 bases between them. This CDR3 has 15 amino acids.

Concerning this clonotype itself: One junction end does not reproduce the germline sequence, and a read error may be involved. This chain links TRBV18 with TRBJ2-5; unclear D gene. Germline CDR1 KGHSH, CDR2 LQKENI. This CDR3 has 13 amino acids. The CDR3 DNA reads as TGTGCCTGCTCACCTGGACCTGATGAGACCCAGTACTTC. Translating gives CACSPGPDETQYF.

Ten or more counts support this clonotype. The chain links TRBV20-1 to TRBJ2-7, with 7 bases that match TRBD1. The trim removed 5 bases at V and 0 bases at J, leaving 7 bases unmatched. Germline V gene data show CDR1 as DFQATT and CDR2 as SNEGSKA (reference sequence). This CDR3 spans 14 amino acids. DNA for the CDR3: TGCAGTGCTGACCGGGACAGTGGCTCCTACGAGCAGTACTTC. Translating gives CSADRDSGSYEQYF.

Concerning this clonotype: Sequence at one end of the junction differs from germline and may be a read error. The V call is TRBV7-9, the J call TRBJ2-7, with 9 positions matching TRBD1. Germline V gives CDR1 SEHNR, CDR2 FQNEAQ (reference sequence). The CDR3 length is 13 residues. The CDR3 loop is CASSVGDRAGVVF. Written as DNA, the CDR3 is TGTGCCAGCAGCGTTGGGGACAGGGCGGGAGTCGTTTTC.

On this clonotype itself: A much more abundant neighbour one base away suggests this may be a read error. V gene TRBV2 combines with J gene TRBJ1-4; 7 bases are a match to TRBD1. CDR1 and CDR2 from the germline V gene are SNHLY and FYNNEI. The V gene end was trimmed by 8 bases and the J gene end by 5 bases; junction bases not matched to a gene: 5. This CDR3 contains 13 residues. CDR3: CASHKTGNEKLFF. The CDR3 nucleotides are TGTGCCAGCCATAAGACAGGGAATGAAAAACTGTTTTTT.

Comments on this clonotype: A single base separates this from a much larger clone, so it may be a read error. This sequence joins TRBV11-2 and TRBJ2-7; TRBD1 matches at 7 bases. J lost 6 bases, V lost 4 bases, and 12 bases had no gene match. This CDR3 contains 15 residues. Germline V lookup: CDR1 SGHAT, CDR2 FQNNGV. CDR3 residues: CASSYYRGSHCEQYF. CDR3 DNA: TGTGCCAGCAGCTACTACAGGGGTTCCCACTGCGAGCAGTACTTC.

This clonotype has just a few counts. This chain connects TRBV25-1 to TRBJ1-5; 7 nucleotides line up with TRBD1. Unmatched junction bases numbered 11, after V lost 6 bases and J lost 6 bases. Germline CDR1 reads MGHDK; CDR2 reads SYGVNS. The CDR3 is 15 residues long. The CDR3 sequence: CASSGMGGGSQPQHF. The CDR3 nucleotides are TGTGCCAGCAGCGGAATGGGAGGGGGCAGTCAGCCCCAGCATTTT.

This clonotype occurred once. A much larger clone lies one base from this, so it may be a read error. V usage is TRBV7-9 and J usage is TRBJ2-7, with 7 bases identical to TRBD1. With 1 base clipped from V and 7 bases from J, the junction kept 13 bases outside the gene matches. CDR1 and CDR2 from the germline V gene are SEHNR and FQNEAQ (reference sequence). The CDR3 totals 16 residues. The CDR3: CASSLERQTGYREQYF. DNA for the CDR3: TGTGCCAGCAGCTTAGAACGACAGACAGGGTATCGGGAGCAGTACTTC. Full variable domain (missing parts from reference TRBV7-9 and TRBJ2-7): DTGVSQNPRHKITKRGQNVTFRCDPISEHNRLYWYRQTLGQGPEFLTYFQNEAQLEKSRLLSDRFSAERPKGSFSTLEIQRTEQGDSAMYLCASSLERQTGYREQYFGPGTRLTVT.

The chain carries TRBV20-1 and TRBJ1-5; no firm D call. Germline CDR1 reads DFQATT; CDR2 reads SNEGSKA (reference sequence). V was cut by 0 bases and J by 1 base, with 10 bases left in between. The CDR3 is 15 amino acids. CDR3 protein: CSARDIEGSNQPQHF. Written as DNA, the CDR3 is TGCAGTGCTAGAGATATTGAAGGGAGCAATCAGCCCCAGCATTTT.

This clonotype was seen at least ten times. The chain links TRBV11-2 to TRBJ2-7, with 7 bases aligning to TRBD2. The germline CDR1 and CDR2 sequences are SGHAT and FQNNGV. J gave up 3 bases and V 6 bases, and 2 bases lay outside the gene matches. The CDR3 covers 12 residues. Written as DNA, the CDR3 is TGTGCCAGCAGTTCGGGGGGCTACGAGCAGTACTTC. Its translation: CASSSGGYEQYF.

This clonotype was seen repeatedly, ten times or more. CDR3 bases: TGTGCCAGCGGGTCAAGGACAGGGCCTTACGAGCAGTACTTC. As protein: CASGSRTGPYEQYF. V gene TRBV6-1 combines with J gene TRBJ2-7; 8 positions match TRBD1. This CDR3 comprises 14 residues. The trim removed 8 bases at V and 4 bases at J, leaving 10 bases unmatched. Germline CDR1 reads MNHNS; CDR2 reads SASEGT.

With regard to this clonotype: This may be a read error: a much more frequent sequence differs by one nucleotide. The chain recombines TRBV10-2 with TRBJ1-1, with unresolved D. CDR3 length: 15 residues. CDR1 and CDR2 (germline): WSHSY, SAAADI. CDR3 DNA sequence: TGCGCCGGCAGTGTAGGCTCAATGATGAACACTGAAGCTTTCTTT. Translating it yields CAGSVGSMMNTEAFF.

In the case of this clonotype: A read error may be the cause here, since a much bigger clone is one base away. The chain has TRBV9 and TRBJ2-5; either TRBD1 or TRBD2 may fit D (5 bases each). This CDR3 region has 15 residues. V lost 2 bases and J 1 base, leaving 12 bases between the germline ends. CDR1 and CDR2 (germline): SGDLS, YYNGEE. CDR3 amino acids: CASSVEAGSQETQYF. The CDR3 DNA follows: TGTGCCAGCAGCGTCGAGGCAGGGAGCCAAGAGACCCAGTACTTC.

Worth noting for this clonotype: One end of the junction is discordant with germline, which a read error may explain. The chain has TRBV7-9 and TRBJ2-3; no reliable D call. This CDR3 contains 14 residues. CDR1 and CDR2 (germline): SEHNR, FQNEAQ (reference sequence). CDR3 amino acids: CASSPRSSKDTQYF. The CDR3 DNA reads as TGTGCCAGCAGCCCCCGGTCGAGCAAAGATACGCAGTATTTT. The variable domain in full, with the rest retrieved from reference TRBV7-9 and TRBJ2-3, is DTGVSQNPRHKITKRGQNVTFRCDPISEHNRLYWYRQTLGQGPEFLTYFQNEAQLEKSRLLSDRFSAERPKGSFSTLEIQRTEQGDSAMYLCASSPRSSKDTQYFGPGTRLTVL.

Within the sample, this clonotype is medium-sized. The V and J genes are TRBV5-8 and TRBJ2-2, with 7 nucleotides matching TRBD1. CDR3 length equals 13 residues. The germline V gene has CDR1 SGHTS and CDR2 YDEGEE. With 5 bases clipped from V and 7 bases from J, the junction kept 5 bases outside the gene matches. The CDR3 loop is CASSLTGIGELFF. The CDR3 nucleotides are TGTGCCAGCAGTCTGACAGGGATCGGGGAGCTGTTTTTT. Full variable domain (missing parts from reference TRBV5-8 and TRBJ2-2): EAGVTQSPTHLIKTRGQQATLRCSPISGHTSVYWYQQALGLGLQFLLWYDEGEERNRGNFPPRFSGRQFPNYSSELNVNALELEDSALYLCASSLTGIGELFFGEGSRLTVL.